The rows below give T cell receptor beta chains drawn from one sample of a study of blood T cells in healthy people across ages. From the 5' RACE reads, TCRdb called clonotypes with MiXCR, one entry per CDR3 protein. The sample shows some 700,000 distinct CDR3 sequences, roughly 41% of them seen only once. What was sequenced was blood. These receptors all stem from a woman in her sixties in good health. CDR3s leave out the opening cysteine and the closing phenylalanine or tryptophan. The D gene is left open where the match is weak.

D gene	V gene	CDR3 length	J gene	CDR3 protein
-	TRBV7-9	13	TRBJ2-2	ASPRVALETGELF
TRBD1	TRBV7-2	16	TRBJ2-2	ASSSTGFIVFGPGELF
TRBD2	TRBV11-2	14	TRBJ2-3	ASSLGNSGGTDTQY
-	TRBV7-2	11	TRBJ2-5	ASSLASAAKAY
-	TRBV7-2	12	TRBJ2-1	ASSSPGAGETQF
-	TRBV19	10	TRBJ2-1	ASSRDYRKQF
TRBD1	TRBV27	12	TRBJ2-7	ASRTTQGIYEQY
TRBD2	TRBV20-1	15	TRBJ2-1	SAKLAGGPSSYNEQF
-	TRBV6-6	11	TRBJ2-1	ASISPSYNEQF
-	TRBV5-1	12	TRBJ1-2	ASSFDSTNYGYT
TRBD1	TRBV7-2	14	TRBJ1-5	ASSLGGGNSNQPQH
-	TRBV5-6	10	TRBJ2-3	ASSLDGGTQY
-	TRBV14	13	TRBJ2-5	ASSPGNSFEETQY
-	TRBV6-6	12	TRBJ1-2	ASSYSGAGEGYT
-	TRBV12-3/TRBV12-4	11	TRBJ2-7	ASSFPGNYEQY
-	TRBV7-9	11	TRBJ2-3	ASSVAVPDTQY
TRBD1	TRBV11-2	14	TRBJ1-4	ASSLRQGATNEKLF
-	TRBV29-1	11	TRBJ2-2	SAGVGNGGELF
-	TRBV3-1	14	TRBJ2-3	ASSPTVTGDTDTQY
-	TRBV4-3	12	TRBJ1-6	ASSQNRLNSPLH
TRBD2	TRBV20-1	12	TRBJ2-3	SAGGGGNSDTQY
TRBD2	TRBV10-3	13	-	AISDRAGTQETQF
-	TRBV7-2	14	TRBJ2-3	ASSLAGTLNTDTQY
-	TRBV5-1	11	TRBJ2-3	ASSLQVRDTQY
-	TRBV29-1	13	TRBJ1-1	SVEDSWRQNTEAF
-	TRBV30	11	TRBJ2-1	AWSPRGLSEQF
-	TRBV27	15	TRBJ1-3	ASRADFYGNSGNTIY
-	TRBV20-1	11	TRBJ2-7	SAPGPGSYEQY
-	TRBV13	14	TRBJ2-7	ASSFGRLGVVYEQY
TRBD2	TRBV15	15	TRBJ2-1	ATSGTSGGLSYNEQF
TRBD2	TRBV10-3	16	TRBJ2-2	AIKQGLAGTGTTGEPF
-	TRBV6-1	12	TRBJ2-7	ASSEPGNSYEQY
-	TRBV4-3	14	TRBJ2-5	ASSQGGSGFQETQY
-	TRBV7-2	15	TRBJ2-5	ASSLLGPSLLQETQY
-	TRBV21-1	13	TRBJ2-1	ASFQGLAGLNEQF
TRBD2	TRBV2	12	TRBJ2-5	ASGLGGNQETQY
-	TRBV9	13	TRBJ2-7	ASSVGGSSSYEQY
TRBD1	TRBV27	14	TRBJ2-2	ASSGGTGQSTGELF
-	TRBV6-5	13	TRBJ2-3	ASSYLPGSTDTQY
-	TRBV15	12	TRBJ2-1	ATSATGGQETQF
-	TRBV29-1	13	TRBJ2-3	SVESPGGQPDTQY
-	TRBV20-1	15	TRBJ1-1	SARDYLGAALDTEAF
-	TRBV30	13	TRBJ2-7	AWSVRGRASYEQY
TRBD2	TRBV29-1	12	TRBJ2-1	SVERLAGDSEQF
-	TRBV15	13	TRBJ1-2	ATSRVGGVNYGYT
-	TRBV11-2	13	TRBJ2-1	ASSRGGTPDNEQF
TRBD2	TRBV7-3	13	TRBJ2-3	ASSSGGAGTDTQY
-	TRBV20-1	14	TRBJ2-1	SARTAGTQSYDEQF
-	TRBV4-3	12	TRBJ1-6	ASSPLLGHSPLH
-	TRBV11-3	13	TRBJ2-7	ASSLGTTNGDEQY
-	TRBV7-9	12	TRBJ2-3	ASSLFDSKDTQY
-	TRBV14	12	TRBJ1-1	ASSLSGGVAEAF
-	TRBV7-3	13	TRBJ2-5	ASSLTPGMGETQY
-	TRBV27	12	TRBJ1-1	ASTVTAMNTEAF
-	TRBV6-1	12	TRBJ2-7	ASSESRGRNEQY